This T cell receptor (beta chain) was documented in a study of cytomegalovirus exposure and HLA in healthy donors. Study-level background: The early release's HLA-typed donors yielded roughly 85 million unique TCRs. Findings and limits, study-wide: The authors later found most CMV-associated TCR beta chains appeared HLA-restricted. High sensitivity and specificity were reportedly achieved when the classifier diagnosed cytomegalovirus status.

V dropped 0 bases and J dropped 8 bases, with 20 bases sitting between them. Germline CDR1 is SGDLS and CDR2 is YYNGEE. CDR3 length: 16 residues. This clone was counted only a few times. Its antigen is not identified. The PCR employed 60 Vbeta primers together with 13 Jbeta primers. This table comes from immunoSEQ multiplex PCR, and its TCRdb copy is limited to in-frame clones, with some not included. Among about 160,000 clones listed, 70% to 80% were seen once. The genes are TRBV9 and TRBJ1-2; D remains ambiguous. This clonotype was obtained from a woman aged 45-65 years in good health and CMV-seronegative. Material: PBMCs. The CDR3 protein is CASSVAIFGVLRGYTF. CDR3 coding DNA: TGTGCCAGCAGCGTAGCTATATTCGGGGTTCTTAGAGGCTACACCTTC.